This TCR beta chain was sequenced in a study of blood T cell repertoires in COVID-19. Study in general: From the United States, Italy and Spain came samples of acute and convalescent COVID-19. PBMCs, B-cell-depleted T cells, or T cells were the source of the cDNA or gDNA that made up the material.

V was pared by 0 bases and J by 2 bases, with 6 bases between. CDR1 MNHEY and CDR2 SVGAGI come from the germline V gene. This CDR3 comprises 14 residues. Authors' processing steps: Using reference gene primer amplification, nucleated cell counts were estimated. The method was immunoSEQ multiplex PCR; TCRdb's version includes in-frame clones alone and lacks a portion of them. V and J calls and clone size come straight from that table; D and trimming were deduced from the DNA. The table shows approximately 68,000 clones, with approximately 86% occurring only once. The chain links TRBV6-5 to TRBJ2-3; D unresolved. This TCR was recovered from a woman aged 60-70 years with acute or convalescent COVID-19. Source material: peripheral blood. CDR3 in DNA: TGTGCCAGCAGTTACTCCAGGTCCACAGATACGCAGTATTTT. It is translated as CASSYSRSTDTQYF.